The clone carrying this TCR beta chain showed up just a few times. Each recovered donor of Cohort 3 presented with two negative PCRs, clearance, or symptom resolution. This CDR3 is 14 amino acids long. Trimming at V came to 8 bases and at J to 8 bases, leaving 9 bases not matched to a gene. Per germline, CDR1 MNHEY and CDR2 SVGAGI. Repertoires were generated with immunoSEQ multiplex PCR, while TCRdb's copy carries only in-frame clones and drops some. The table shows about 130,000 clones, with 70% to 90% occurring only once. The sample originates from a study of blood T cell repertoires in COVID-19. Study summary: Both acute and convalescent COVID-19 samples were obtained from the United States, Italy and Spain. In each case, the material was cDNA or gDNA derived from T cells, B-cell-depleted T cells, or PBMCs.

Sequenced: PBMCs or T cells enriched from blood (not recorded which). The receptor's source is a woman in her fifties or sixties who had recovered from COVID-19. The chain joins TRBV6-5 to TRBJ2-1, with 10 bases matching TRBD1. The CDR3 DNA reads TGTGCCAGCGGTAGACAGGGGGCAAGTGATGAGCAGTTCTTC. This codes for CASGRQGASDEQFF.